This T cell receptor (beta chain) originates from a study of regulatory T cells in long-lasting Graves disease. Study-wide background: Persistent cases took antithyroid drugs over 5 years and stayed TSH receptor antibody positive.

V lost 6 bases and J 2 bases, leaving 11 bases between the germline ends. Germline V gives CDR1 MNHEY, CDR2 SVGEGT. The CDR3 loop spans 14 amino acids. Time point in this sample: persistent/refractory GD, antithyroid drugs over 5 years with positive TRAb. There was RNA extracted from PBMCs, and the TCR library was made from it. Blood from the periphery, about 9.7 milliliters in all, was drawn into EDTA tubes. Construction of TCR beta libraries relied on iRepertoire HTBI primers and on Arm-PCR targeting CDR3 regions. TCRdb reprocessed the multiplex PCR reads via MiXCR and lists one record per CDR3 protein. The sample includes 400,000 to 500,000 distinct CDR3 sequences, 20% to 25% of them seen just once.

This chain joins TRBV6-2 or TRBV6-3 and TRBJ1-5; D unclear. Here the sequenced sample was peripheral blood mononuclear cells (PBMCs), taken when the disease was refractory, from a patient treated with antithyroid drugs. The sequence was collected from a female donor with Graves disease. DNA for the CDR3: TGTGCCAGCAGGTTCGAGGGCGGCAATCAGCCCCAGCATTTT. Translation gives CASRFEGGNQPQHF.